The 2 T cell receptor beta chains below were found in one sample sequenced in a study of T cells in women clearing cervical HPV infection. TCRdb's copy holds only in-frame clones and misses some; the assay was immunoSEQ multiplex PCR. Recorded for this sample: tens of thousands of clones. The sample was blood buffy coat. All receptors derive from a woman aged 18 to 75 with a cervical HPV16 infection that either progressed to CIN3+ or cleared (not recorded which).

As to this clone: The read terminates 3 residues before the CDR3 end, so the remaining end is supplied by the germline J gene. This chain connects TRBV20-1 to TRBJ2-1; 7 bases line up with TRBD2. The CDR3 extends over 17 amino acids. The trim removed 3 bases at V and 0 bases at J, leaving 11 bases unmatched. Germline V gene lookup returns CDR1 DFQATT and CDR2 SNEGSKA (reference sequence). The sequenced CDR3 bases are TGCAGTGCTAGGTCCCTCTTACGCGGGGGCTCCTACAATGAG. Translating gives CSARSLLRGGSYNE. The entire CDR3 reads CSARSLLRGGSYNEQFF.

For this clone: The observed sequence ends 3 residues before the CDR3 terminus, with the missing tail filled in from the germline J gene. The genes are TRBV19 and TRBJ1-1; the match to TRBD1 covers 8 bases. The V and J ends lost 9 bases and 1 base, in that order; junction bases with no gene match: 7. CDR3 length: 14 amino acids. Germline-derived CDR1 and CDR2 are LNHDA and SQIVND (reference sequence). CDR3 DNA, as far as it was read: TGTGCCAGATTGGACAGGGCGCGGAACACTGAA. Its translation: CARLDRARNTE. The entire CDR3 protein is CARLDRARNTEAFF.